Presented here are 20 T cell receptor beta chains from one specimen sequenced in a study of T cells in Graves' hyperthyroidism and ophthalmopathy. RNA transcripts provided the source from which TCR beta CDR3 regions were amplified. The HTBI primer set was used in a first-round RT-PCR of the TCR CDR3. One entry per CDR3 protein, called by TCRdb with MiXCR from the multiplex PCR reads. The repertoire holds some 550,000 distinct CDR3 sequences, with about 16% as singletons. Sequencing input: blood. The origin of the receptors is a woman between 35 and 50 years old with Graves' ophthalmopathy.

The V and J genes are TRBV5-1 and TRBJ2-1, with 11 bases aligning to TRBD2. This CDR3 has 17 residues. Losses at the gene ends were 0 bases for V and 5 bases for J; bases not matched to a gene: 7. The germline CDR1 and CDR2 sequences are SGHRS and YFSETQ. The CDR3 spells CASSLAPTSGKNNEQFF. The CDR3 DNA follows: TGCGCCAGCAGCTTGGCTCCGACTAGCGGGAAGAACAATGAGCAGTTCTTC.

This clonotype was seen repeatedly, ten times or more. V usage is TRBV7-8 and J usage is TRBJ2-5; D is tentatively TRBD1 or TRBD2 (5 bases each). This CDR3 is 14 amino acids long. Per the germline V gene, CDR1 is SGHVS and CDR2 is FQNEAQ. Between the trimmed V and J ends, which lost 5 bases and 1 base, there was a span of 11 bases. CDR3 DNA: TGTGCCAGCAGCATCGGGACCTTCCAAGAGACCCAGTACTTC. It translates to CASSIGTFQETQYF.

This clonotype appeared a few times. The chain couples TRBV24-1 to TRBJ1-4, with a weak D call TRBD1 (6 bases). Germline V gene sequence: CDR1 KGHDR, CDR2 SFDVKD. The CDR3 has 14 amino acids. The V end lost 3 bases, the J end lost 10 bases, and 14 bases lay between the germline ends. CDR3 DNA: TGTGCCACCAGTGATGGCGGGGGCGCGGGAAAACTGTTTTTT. This encodes CATSDGGGAGKLFF.

This clonotype was detected only a few times. The chain combines TRBV6-1 with TRBJ1-3; D is unresolved. CDR3 size: 14 residues. The V and J ends lost 4 bases and 0 bases respectively, with 7 bases between them. Germline CDR1 and CDR2: MNHNS and SASEGT. The CDR3 nucleotides are TGTGCCAGCAGTGCCCCGGCCTCTGGAAACACCATATATTTT. Translating it yields CASSAPASGNTIYF.

The table lists this clonotype with many counts. The chain uses TRBV6-1 and TRBJ2-7; perhaps D is TRBD1 or TRBD2 (7 bases each). The CDR3 consists of 16 residues. CDR1 is MNHNS, CDR2 SASEGT, per germline. V shed 6 bases and J shed 3 bases, with 21 bases lying between them. CDR3 sequence: CASRYPGGAQGYEQYF. CDR3 DNA sequence: TGTGCCAGCAGGTACCCAGGGGGGGCGCAGGGCTACGAGCAGTACTTC.

The rearrangement links TRBV5-5 to TRBJ2-2; D remains ambiguous. CDR3 length: 14 residues. Trimming took off 3 bases at V and 0 bases at J, with 6 bases between the two ends. From germline, CDR1 is SGHKS and CDR2 YYEKEE (reference sequence). The CDR3 is CASSWLANTGELFF. CDR3 sequence (DNA): TGTGCCAGCAGCTGGTTAGCGAACACCGGGGAGCTGTTTTTT.

This clonotype was observed at least ten times. The V gene is TRBV11-2, the J gene TRBJ2-1; D ambiguous. The CDR3 runs 16 residues. The V gene lost 0 bases and the J gene lost 4 bases, with 13 bases spanning the gap. From germline, CDR1 is SGHAT and CDR2 FQNNGV. The CDR3 region has the DNA TGTGCCAGCAGCTTAGAGGCAGGAGCAATATACAATGAGCAGTTCTTC. The encoded protein is CASSLEAGAIYNEQFF.

This clonotype was seen at least ten times. V gene TRBV20-1 combines with J gene TRBJ2-5; no clear D. Germline-derived CDR1 and CDR2 are DFQATT and SNEGSKA (reference sequence). The CDR3 length is 15 residues. The V and J ends lost 1 base and 1 base respectively, with 13 bases between them. The CDR3 coding sequence is TGCAGTGCTAGAGGCGCAGGCGGATTCCAAGAGACCCAGTACTTC. Translated: CSARGAGGFQETQYF.

This clonotype has a handful of counts. The chain links TRBV5-4 to TRBJ2-7; D possibly matches TRBD1 or TRBD2 (5 bases each). The CDR3 is made up of 14 amino acids. The germline V gene encodes CDR1 SGHNT and CDR2 YYREEE (reference sequence). The germline V and J ends were trimmed by 4 bases and 5 bases, with 16 bases remaining between them. The CDR3 protein is CASSPPGRAHEQYF. Written as DNA, the CDR3 is TGTGCCAGCAGCCCCCCGGGACGCGCCCACGAGCAGTACTTC.

This clonotype has at least ten counts. This rearrangement joins TRBV2 to TRBJ2-3; D call uncertain. V lost 6 bases, J lost 0 bases, and 7 bases lay in between. Germline V gene sequence: CDR1 SNHLY, CDR2 FYNNEI. The CDR3 covers 13 residues. The CDR3, as DNA: TGTGCCAGCAGACATAGGAGCACAGATACGCAGTATTTT. This codes for CASRHRSTDTQYF.

This clonotype was seen ten or more times. The chain combines TRBV12-3 or TRBV12-4 with TRBJ2-3; a weak D match, TRBD2 (5 bases). CDR3 length: 16 residues. Trimming pared 5 bases from V and 5 bases from J, leaving 20 bases between. The CDR3 DNA is TGTGCCAGCAGTCTAGGACTCTCCGTAGGGTTAGATACGCAGTATTTT. Residues: CASSLGLSVGLDTQYF.

This chain links TRBV11-2 with TRBJ1-4, with a possible D match to TRBD1 (5 bases). The V gene's germline CDR1 is SGHAT and CDR2 FQNNGV. The CDR3 loop spans 14 amino acids. Deletions cut 5 bases from V and 2 bases from J, with 9 bases between. The CDR3 nucleotides read TGTGCCAGCAGCCGGGGGGTCACTAATGAAAAACTGTTTTTT. Amino acids: CASSRGVTNEKLFF.

This clonotype was seen repeatedly, ten times or more. The chain couples TRBV2 to TRBJ2-5, with TRBD2 identical over 10 bases. The germline V gene has CDR1 SNHLY and CDR2 FYNNEI. V gave up 3 bases and J gave up 3 bases; unmatched junction bases: 4. The CDR3 is 15 residues long. As DNA, the CDR3 is TGTGCCAGCAGTGATGGCAGCGGGAGGGAAGAGACCCAGTACTTC. As protein: CASSDGSGREETQYF.

The chain carries TRBV6-1 and TRBJ1-1, with D hard to call. Germline V gene lookup returns CDR1 MNHNS and CDR2 SASEGT. V was clipped by 7 bases and J by 2 bases, with 17 bases between them. This CDR3 spans 15 amino acids. In DNA form, the CDR3 reads TGTGCCAGCAAGCCGCCAGGTGGGTTCAACACTGAAGCTTTCTTT. This encodes CASKPPGGFNTEAFF.

Remarks on this clonotype: This may be a read error, as it is one base from a much larger clone. The rearrangement uses TRBV29-1 and TRBJ2-3; TRBD2 matches 7 bases. Per the germline V gene, CDR1 is SQVTM and CDR2 is ANQGSEA. The ends lost 4 bases at V and 3 bases at J; junction bases unmatched: 10. The CDR3 runs to 15 residues. For the CDR3, the DNA is TGCAGCGTTGTACTAGCGAGGGGAGGAACAGATACGCAGTATTTT. Translating gives CSVVLARGGTDTQYF.

This clonotype was seen ten or more times. This sequence joins TRBV20-1 and TRBJ2-1; 8 nucleotides match TRBD1. The CDR3 length is 17 residues. Losses at the gene ends were 3 bases for V and 1 base for J; bases not matched to a gene: 11. Germline-derived CDR1 and CDR2 are DFQATT and SNEGSKA (reference sequence). CDR3 nucleotide sequence: TGCAGTGCTAGGTCCCCCGACAGGGGAGGATCCTACAATGAGCAGTTCTTC. This codes for CSARSPDRGGSYNEQFF.

This clonotype was seen only a few times. The chain is built from TRBV6-2 or TRBV6-3 and TRBJ2-4, with a tentative D call TRBD1 (5 bases). V was cut by 5 bases and J by 0 bases, with 11 bases left in between. CDR1 MNHEY and CDR2 SVGEGT come from the germline V gene. The CDR3 is 15 amino acids. DNA of the CDR3: TGTGCCAGCAGTGTACAGGTCCTAGCCAAAAACATTCAGTACTTC. It translates to CASSVQVLAKNIQYF.

CDR3 nucleotides: TGCAGCGTTGATTTCTCAGATACGCAGTATTTT. It yields the protein CSVDFSDTQYF. This chain connects TRBV29-1 to TRBJ2-3; no firm D call. The CDR3 runs 11 residues. The ends were cut back, 3 bases at V and 4 bases at J, with 5 bases in the middle. The germline CDR1 and CDR2 sequences are SQVTM and ANQGSEA.

The rearrangement uses TRBV2 and TRBJ2-5; 12 bases match TRBD2. CDR1 and CDR2 from the germline V gene are SNHLY and FYNNEI. The CDR3 sequence is 16 residues long. J gave up 3 bases and V 3 bases, and 5 bases lay outside the gene matches. CDR3 DNA sequence: TGTGCCAGCAGTGACCCTCTAGCGGGAGGGGAAGAGACCCAGTACTTC. This codes for CASSDPLAGGEETQYF. Variable domain in full (rest from reference TRBV2 and TRBJ2-5): EPEVTQTPSHQVTQMGQEVILRCVPISNHLYFYWYRQILGQKVEFLVSFYNNEISEKSEIFDDQFSVERPDGSNFTLKIRSTKLEDSAMYFCASSDPLAGGEETQYFGPGTRLLVL.

As to this clonotype: The junction departs from the called germline gene at one end, perhaps through a read error. The J gene is TRBJ2-7, the V gene TRBV3-1; D is undetermined. The CDR3 runs 14 residues. Germline lookup yields CDR1 LGHDT and CDR2 YNNKEL (reference sequence). This CDR3 is CAGSQDSVPYEQYF. For the CDR3, the DNA is TGTGCCGGCAGCCAAGATTCAGTGCCCTACGAGCAGTACTTC.